This TCR delta chain was sequenced for a study of fetal and pediatric gammadelta thymocytes (dated by TCRdb to between 2022 and 2023). Study-wide context: The bulk gammadelta thymocyte repertoires, which combined previously published data with newly generated, unpublished data, were used to reinforce a single-cell study of gammadelta thymocyte development. Previously published data (refs 27,28) and unpublished data were combined in the bulk gammadelta thymocyte repertoires. Bulk TCR repertoire data were added to increase subject numbers and strengthen the CDR3 publicity analysis. The set of bulk gammadelta thymocyte repertoires included approximately ten subjects in total: 3 fetal thymus donors and 7 pediatric thymus donors. Results and caveats for the whole study, not just this receptor: Compared with post-natal repertoires, fetal gammadelta thymocyte repertoires were previously reported to be enriched for TRDV2, TRGV8 and TRGV9 usage, low N additions and public CDR3s.

Inclusive of the bounding cysteine and phenylalanine, the CDR3 is 17 residues long. Kept here is only the CDR3 DNA, which spans 51 bases and is read in frame from base 1. V trim: 0 bases; J trim: 0 bases; unmatched bases: 8. The germline V gene provides CDR1 GEAIGNYY and CDR2 EKD. This clone is classified as medium-sized (0.01 to 0.1%). The antigen this receptor binds is unknown. Per-base quality was not reported, and no clone a single base away is much larger than it. Thymocytes were stained with Zombie NIR viability dye plus antibodies to CD3 (UCHT1), TCRgammadelta (11F2), TCRVgamma9 (IMMU360) and TCRVdelta2 (IMMU389). Bulk TRD and TRG CDR3 repertoires were produced separately from sorted Vgamma9Vdelta2 and nonVgamma9Vdelta2 gammadelta thymocytes taken from human fetal and pediatric thymuses. Pediatric thymus tissue was collected in Belgium from children having cardiac surgery. The pediatric thymus donors in the study ranged in age from roughly 1 to 11 years. Thymic cell suspensions were prepared from fetal and post-natal thymuses as described previously. NonVgamma9Vdelta2 thymocytes were sorted as CD3+ gammadeltaTCR+ cells that did not have the Vgamma9+Vdelta2+ phenotype. Cells were sorted on a FACS Aria III cell sorter (BD Biosciences).

TCRdb records Illumina MiSeq as the sequencer. The original pipeline was this. For publicity analysis, the Vgamma9Vdelta2 and nonVgamma9Vdelta2 bulk CDR3 files of each subject were merged into one combined repertoire per subject. CDR3 publicity was scored from 0 to 19 by checking each amino acid sequence across 9 single-cell datasets and about ten bulk repertoires, using base R and dplyr. Via CATT, TCRdb reprocessed the public reads, and rows with identical DNA were then joined. The authors' filters were not applied to this entry. The sample table records approximately 2,000 delta-chain clones; 20% to 25% of these occur just once. The top ten constitute 4.3% of the sample.

The sequence joins TRDV2 to TRDJ1; TRDD3 lines up with 8 middle nucleotides. Input material: non-Vgamma9Vdelta2 gamma-delta T cells from the thymus. Per the publication, the cell subset or site label means: CD3+gammadeltaTCR+ thymocytes not co-expressing Vgamma9 and Vdelta2. The origin of this receptor is a child who underwent cardiac surgery and was recorded as healthy. The nucleotide sequence is TGTGCCTGTGACACCGGCCCTGGGGGAAGCCACACCGATAAACTCATCTTT. Its coded protein is CACDTGPGGSHTDKLIF.